Included here is one TCR beta chain sequence, with context. Its recognized antigen is unknown. Base qualities are not recorded, but no much larger clone differs from it by a single base. The sample comes from a study of CD8 T cells in ankylosing spondylitis (dated by TCRdb to about 2017). General notes on the study: To find TCR variants linked to disease, the study profiled T cell receptor beta repertoires in ankylosing spondylitis patients and healthy donors. Peripheral blood samples were taken, and synovial fluid was additionally collected from ankylosing spondylitis patients. The full study cohort comprised around 25 ankylosing spondylitis patients and about 110 healthy donors.

Sequencing instrument: Illumina HiSeq 2500. Quantitative 5'-RACE with molecular barcodes was the method used to prepare the TCR beta libraries. The authors processed their data as follows. Disease-linked TCR variants were identified with a new computational method built on a probabilistic model of VDJ rearrangement. TCRdb itself trimmed the public reads at Q25 with fastp, ran MiXCR and retained productive beta chains. A single entry per CDR3 protein holds the most common genes and DNA from its merged rows. It is TCRdb's table, rather than the study itself, that gives the V and J calls and clone size. For this sample there are 250,000 to 300,000 distinct CDR3 sequences; 15% to 20% appear just once. The ten most abundant clones make up roughly 34% of the sample. Results and caveats for the whole study, not just this receptor: Blood from ankylosing spondylitis patients appeared to be characterized by a TCR beta motif made up of several highly homologous amino acid variants. A CD8+ phenotype was shown by the disease-linked clones, which were found at relatively low frequencies in peripheral blood. The disease-linked clones were reported to be significantly enriched in matched synovial fluid samples from ankylosing spondylitis patients. Some TCR beta motif variants had previously been reported in synovial fluid and blood of reactive arthritis patients, which suggested common disease-initiation mechanisms.

Cut back by 6 bases and 5 bases, the V and J ends lie 7 bases apart. The CDR1 and CDR2 encoded by the germline V gene (reference sequence) are MNHEY and SMNVEV. The CDR3 has 12 amino acids, counting the end cysteine and phenylalanine. Of the read, only the CDR3 DNA is kept; its 36 bases are in frame from base 1. Sequencing was performed on blood, either unsorted or a sorted T cell fraction (not recorded which). The rearrangement joined TRBV27 to TRBJ2-2, with the D gene too uncertain to name. The clonotype originates from a male donor with ankylosing spondylitis or in good health (not recorded which). CDR3 region: CASRAITGELFF. The DNA reads TGTGCCAGCAGAGCAATAACCGGGGAGCTGTTTTTT.